Below are 25 T cell receptor beta chains sequenced from a single sample in a study of T cell changes during pregnancy in multiple sclerosis. Some clones are missing from TCRdb's copy, which holds only in-frame ones; the method was immunoSEQ multiplex PCR. The table records about 49,000 clones, roughly 94% of them present only once. The sample consisted of CD8+ T cells from peripheral blood mononuclear cells, taken before pregnancy. These receptors were obtained from a female donor with multiple sclerosis, enrolled in a pregnancy study.

This chain joins TRBV27 and TRBJ2-7; D ambiguous. Germline CDR1 MNHEY, CDR2 SMNVEV (reference sequence). CDR3 length equals 14 residues. Trimming removed 5 bases from V and 4 bases from J, with 15 bases in between. CDR3 DNA: TGTGCCAGCAGTCTAACGGCTTACGGGTACGAGCAGTACTTC. Protein: CASSLTAYGYEQYF.

This chain connects TRBV30 to TRBJ2-1; 15 positions agree with TRBD2. V lost 0 bases and J lost 4; bases outside the gene matches: 10. Germline loops: CDR1 GTSNPN, CDR2 SVGIG (reference sequence). The CDR3 is made up of 19 amino acids. The CDR3 sequence is CAWSVFGLAGGPGYNEQFF. For the CDR3, the DNA is TGTGCCTGGAGTGTATTCGGACTAGCGGGAGGGCCGGGTTACAATGAGCAGTTCTTC. The variable domain in full, with the rest retrieved from reference TRBV30 and TRBJ2-1, is SQTIHQWPATLVQPVGSPLSLECTVEGTSNPNLYWYRQAAGRGLQLLFYSVGIGQISSEVPQNLSASRPQDRQFILSSKKLLLSDSGFYLCAWSVFGLAGGPGYNEQFFGPGTRLTVL.

The rearrangement joins TRBV7-2 to TRBJ2-1; 7 positions match TRBD2. The CDR3 extends over 13 amino acids. Germline V gives CDR1 SGHTA, CDR2 FQGNSA. The V and J ends lost 3 bases and 7 bases, in that order; junction bases with no gene match: 3. The CDR3 bases are TGTGCCAGCAGCTTCGGGGGAGGGAATGAGCAGTTCTTC. Its translation is CASSFGGGNEQFF. Full variable domain (missing parts from reference TRBV7-2 and TRBJ2-1): GAGVSQSPSNKVTEKGKDVELRCDPISGHTALYWYRQSLGQGLEFLIYFQGNSAPDKSGLPSDRFSAERTGGSVSTLTIQRTQQEDSAVYLCASSFGGGNEQFFGPGTRLTVL.

The CDR3 is CASSDGTGGYGYTF. The CDR3 bases are TGTGCCAGCAGCGACGGGACAGGGGGCTATGGCTACACCTTC. This sequence joins TRBV5-4 and TRBJ1-2; 11 nucleotides line up with TRBD1. CDR3 size: 14 residues. After removal of 4 bases from V and 4 bases from J, the junction contained 3 bases not matched to a gene. Looked up from germline, CDR1 is SGHNT and CDR2 is YYREEE (reference sequence).

V usage is TRBV7-9 and J usage is TRBJ1-1, with TRBD1 matching over 8 bases. Trimming took 5 bases from V and 10 from J; bases not matched to a gene: 12. The CDR3 runs to 14 residues. Germline V gene data show CDR1 as SEHNR and CDR2 as FQNEAQ (reference sequence). CDR3 sequence reads: CASSRTTGEVGAFF. Written as DNA, the CDR3 is TGTGCCAGCAGCCGGACGACAGGGGAAGTAGGAGCTTTCTTT.

The chain couples TRBV5-1 to TRBJ1-2; the D gene is possibly TRBD1 (6 bases). Trimming shortened V by 4 bases and J by 4 bases, and 11 bases separated the two germline ends. There are 13 residues in the CDR3. The germline CDR1 and CDR2 sequences are SGHRS and YFSETQ. CDR3 residues: CASSTGTPYGYTF. The CDR3 nucleotides read TGCGCCAGCAGCACAGGGACACCCTATGGCTACACCTTC.

J is TRBJ2-3 and V is TRBV7-3, with a tentative D call TRBD2 (6 bases). Trimming took off 1 base at V and 2 bases at J, with 19 bases between the two ends. From germline, CDR1 is SGHTA and CDR2 FQGTGA. The CDR3 consists of 18 residues. CDR3 amino acids: CASSLRRGAAGSTDTQYF. The CDR3 coding sequence is TGTGCCAGCAGCTTAAGGAGGGGAGCAGCGGGCTCCACAGATACGCAGTATTTT.

The chain recombines TRBV27 with TRBJ1-2; 8 positions agree with TRBD1. The germline V gene encodes CDR1 MNHEY and CDR2 SMNVEV (reference sequence). This CDR3 contains 14 residues. V was pared by 7 bases and J by 7 bases, with 11 bases of the junction left unmatched. CDR3 sequence (DNA): TGTGCCAGCAATCCGACAGGGGAATATGGTGGCTACACCTTC. Translation: CASNPTGEYGGYTF.

The rearrangement links TRBV5-6 to TRBJ2-7, with D possibly matching TRBD1 (6 bases). V lost 0 bases to trimming and J lost 2 bases, with 12 bases between them. Germline V CDR1 and CDR2: SGHDT, YYEEEE. This CDR3 spans 15 amino acids. The CDR3 sequence is CASSLGVWGPYEQYF. The DNA of the CDR3 is TGTGCCAGCAGCTTGGGCGTGTGGGGGCCCTACGAGCAGTACTTC.

This sequence joins TRBV6-4 and TRBJ1-2; 7 bases match TRBD1. J lost 3 bases, V lost 3 bases, and 1 base had no gene match. The CDR3 is 13 amino acids. Per germline, CDR1 MRHNA and CDR2 SNTAGT. CDR3 coding DNA: TGTGCCAGCAGTGAGGACAGGCACTATGGCTACACCTTC. The encoded protein is CASSEDRHYGYTF.

The chain employs TRBV14 and TRBJ1-1; no reliable D call. The germline V gene encodes CDR1 SGHDN and CDR2 FVKESK. The CDR3 covers 15 residues. V was pared by 1 base and J by 4 bases, with 13 bases between. For the CDR3, the DNA is TGTGCCAGCAGCCAAGGGAGGGTATACGGCACTGAAGCTTTCTTT. Amino acid sequence: CASSQGRVYGTEAFF.

The chain joins TRBV2 to TRBJ1-2; 10 bases are a match to TRBD1. Trimming cost V 8 bases and J 12 bases; bases outside gene matches: 6. The CDR3 is made up of 11 amino acids. Per the germline V gene, CDR1 is SNHLY and CDR2 is FYNNEI. The CDR3 DNA follows: TGTGCCAGCCGGCGGACAGGGGGAAACACCTTC. It yields the protein CASRRTGGNTF.

The sample holds one count of this clone. V and J are TRBV11-3 and TRBJ2-1, with TRBD1 matching 11 bases. CDR3 length: 15 residues. Germline V gene lookup returns CDR1 SGHNT and CDR2 YENEEA. V lost 6 bases, J lost 3 bases, and 4 bases stayed unmatched. DNA of the CDR3: TGTGCCAGCAGTTGGGACAGGGGGAACTACAATGAGCAGTTCTTC. Translating gives CASSWDRGNYNEQFF.

The chain combines TRBV27 with TRBJ1-2; 7 bases are a match to TRBD1. V was pared by 3 bases and J by 3 bases, with 19 bases of the junction left unmatched. The CDR3 extends over 19 amino acids. Germline-derived CDR1 and CDR2 are MNHEY and SMNVEV (reference sequence). CDR3 bases: TGTGCCAGCAGTTTTTGGGGCGGGACAGCAAAAGGGGATTACTATGGCTACACCTTC. Protein sequence: CASSFWGGTAKGDYYGYTF.

The chain is built from TRBV9 and TRBJ2-7, with D unresolved. Trimming left V 3 bases short and J 2 bases short, with 12 bases between. Germline loops: CDR1 SGDLS, CDR2 YYNGEE. The CDR3 has 14 residues. The CDR3 here is CASSDGPTTYEQYF. The DNA for the CDR3 is TGTGCCAGCAGCGACGGTCCTACCACCTACGAGCAGTACTTC.

This chain uses TRBV4-1 with TRBJ1-1, with TRBD1 as a possible D gene (5 bases). V lost 6 bases, J lost 8 bases, and 13 bases lay in between. This CDR3 has 12 amino acids. Per germline, CDR1 MGHRA and CDR2 YSYEKL. This CDR3 is CASSWVTGEAFF. The CDR3 DNA sequence: TGCGCCAGCAGTTGGGTTACAGGAGAAGCTTTCTTT.

The rearrangement joins TRBV29-1 to TRBJ2-1; possibly TRBD2 for D (6 bases). In germline, CDR1 is SQVTM, CDR2 ANQGSEA. This CDR3 has 15 amino acids. Trimming took off 2 bases at V and 12 bases at J, with 23 bases between the two ends. The CDR3 sequence is CSVEYRSGVPPRQFF. The CDR3 bases are TGCAGCGTTGAATATCGGTCGGGAGTCCCCCCCAGGCAGTTCTTC.

The chain employs TRBV4-1 and TRBJ2-7, with 10 positions matching TRBD1. J was trimmed by 6 bases and V by 3 bases; bases with no gene match: 8. Germline CDR1 MGHRA, CDR2 YSYEKL. CDR3 size: 15 residues. The CDR3 is CASSHLDRGAGEQYF. DNA for the CDR3: TGCGCCAGCAGCCACCTGGACAGGGGGGCCGGCGAGCAGTACTTC.

The J gene is TRBJ2-5, the V gene TRBV7-9, with TRBD2 matching over 9 bases. CDR1 is SEHNR and CDR2 is FQNEAQ in the germline V gene (reference sequence). V lost 8 bases and J lost 0; bases outside the gene matches: 1. This CDR3 is built from 13 residues. DNA for the CDR3: TGTGCCAGCCTAGCGGGAAACCAAGAGACCCAGTACTTC. Amino acid sequence: CASLAGNQETQYF.

This chain uses TRBV28 with TRBJ1-2; possibly TRBD1 for D (5 bases). Germline CDR1 and CDR2: MDHEN and SYDVKM. Trimming removed 2 bases from V and 8 bases from J, with 21 bases in between. The CDR3 is 16 residues long. CDR3 sequence: CASSLLPLAGGGGYTF. The CDR3 bases are TGTGCCAGCAGTTTACTCCCCCTAGCCGGGGGAGGCGGCTACACCTTC.

The chain uses TRBV18 and TRBJ1-2, with TRBD1 identical over 8 bases. After removal of 6 bases from V and 6 bases from J, the junction contained 9 bases not matched to a gene. This CDR3 comprises 14 residues. Germline lookup yields CDR1 KGHSH and CDR2 LQKENI. CDR3 bases: TGTGCCAGCTCTCAGGCAGGGGGCACGGATGGCTACACCTTC. This gives the protein CASSQAGGTDGYTF.

The CDR3 coding sequence is TGTGCCAGCAGTGAAGCGTTTGTAACAGTAGGAAACTATGGCTACACCTTC. Amino acid sequence: CASSEAFVTVGNYGYTF. V and J are TRBV2 and TRBJ1-2; D remains unclear. In germline, CDR1 is SNHLY, CDR2 FYNNEI. The CDR3 loop spans 17 amino acids. With 0 bases removed from V and 2 bases from J, the gap between germline ends came to 16 bases.

This rearrangement joins TRBV28 to TRBJ2-7, with 7 nucleotides matching TRBD1. CDR1 is MDHEN, CDR2 SYDVKM, per germline. CDR3 size: 13 residues. The trim removed 5 bases at V and 5 bases at J, leaving 6 bases unmatched. The CDR3 region has the DNA TGTGCCAGCAGTCACAGGGGAGAGGACGAGCAGTACTTC. Translated: CASSHRGEDEQYF.

The chain is built from TRBV4-1 and TRBJ2-7; 7 nucleotides line up with TRBD2. Germline V gene sequence: CDR1 MGHRA, CDR2 YSYEKL. The CDR3 has 14 residues. V was clipped by 2 bases and J by 7 bases; unmatched bases: 8. In DNA, the CDR3 is TGCGCCAGCAGCCAATTAGGCGGGAGTGGAGAGCAGTACTTC. Protein product: CASSQLGGSGEQYF.

V and J are TRBV27 and TRBJ2-5; TRBD1 is a possible D gene (7 bases). Per germline, CDR1 MNHEY and CDR2 SMNVEV (reference sequence). The V gene lost 4 bases and the J gene lost 13 bases, with 22 bases spanning the gap. This CDR3 spans 14 amino acids. CDR3 in DNA: TGTGCCAGCAGTTCACAGGGGAGGCCCCAAAGACGGTACTTC. This encodes CASSSQGRPQRRYF.